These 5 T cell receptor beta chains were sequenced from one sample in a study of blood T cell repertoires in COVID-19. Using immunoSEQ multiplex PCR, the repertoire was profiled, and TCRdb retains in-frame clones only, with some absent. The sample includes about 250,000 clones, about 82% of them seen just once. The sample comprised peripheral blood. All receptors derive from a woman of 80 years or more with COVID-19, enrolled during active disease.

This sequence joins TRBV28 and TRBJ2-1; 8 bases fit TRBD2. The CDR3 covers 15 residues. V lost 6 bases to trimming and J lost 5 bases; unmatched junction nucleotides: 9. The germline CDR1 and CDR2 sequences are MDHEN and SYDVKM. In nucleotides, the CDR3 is TGTGCCAGCAGACCGGGGGGGGAGATTGACAATGAGCAGTTCTTC. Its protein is CASRPGGEIDNEQFF.

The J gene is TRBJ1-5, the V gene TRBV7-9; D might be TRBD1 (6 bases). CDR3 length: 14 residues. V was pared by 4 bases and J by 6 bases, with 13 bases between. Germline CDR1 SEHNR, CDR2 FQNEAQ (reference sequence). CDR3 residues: CASSSTGSGQPQHF. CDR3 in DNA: TGTGCCAGCAGCTCAACAGGGTCCGGTCAGCCCCAGCATTTT.

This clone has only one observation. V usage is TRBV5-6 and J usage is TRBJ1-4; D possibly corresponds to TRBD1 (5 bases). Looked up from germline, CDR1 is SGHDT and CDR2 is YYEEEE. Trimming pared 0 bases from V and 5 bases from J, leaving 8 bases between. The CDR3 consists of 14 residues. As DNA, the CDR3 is TGTGCCAGCAGCTTGGGACAGAGGAATGAAAAACTGTTTTTT. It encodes CASSLGQRNEKLFF.

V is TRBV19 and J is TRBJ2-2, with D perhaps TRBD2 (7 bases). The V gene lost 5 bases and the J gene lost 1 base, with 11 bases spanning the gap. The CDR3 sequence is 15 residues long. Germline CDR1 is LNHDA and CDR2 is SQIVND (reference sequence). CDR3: CASSRGDKNTGELFF. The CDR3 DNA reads TGTGCCAGTAGTCGGGGGGACAAGAACACCGGGGAGCTGTTTTTT.

CDR3 coding DNA: TGCGCCAGCAGCTTGGTTCAGACCGGGGAGCTGTTTTTT. Its protein product is CASSLVQTGELFF. The V gene is TRBV5-1, the J gene TRBJ2-2; D is uncertain. The germline V gene encodes CDR1 SGHRS and CDR2 YFSETQ. The V end was cut by 0 bases, the J end by 5 bases, with 5 bases between. There are 13 residues in the CDR3.